This record looks at one T cell receptor (beta chain) sequence and its context. Its antigen is still unknown. The sample is drawn from a study of OX40 agonist ivuxolimab in advanced cancers. Study in general: Treatment received earlier with anti-PD-1, anti-PD-L1 or anti-CTLA-4 agents was allowed, and over 35% had some.

Only in-frame clones appear in the TCRdb table, and some are missing; sequencing was by immunoSEQ multiplex PCR. Of 90,000 to 100,000 clones detected, more than 85% appear once; the ten largest clones hold about 0.82%. Patients were excluded for autoimmune disease history or systemic immunosuppression. Blood specimens came from baseline, cycle 4 day 1, and cycle 7 day 1. Overall study results and limits: With doses of 0.1 to 3.0 mg/kg, CD4+ and CD8+ blood T cells had undergone clonal expansion by week 6.

Germline V lookup: CDR1 SGHDT, CDR2 YYEEEE. Trimming took off 2 bases at V and 2 bases at J, with 13 bases between the two ends. The CDR3 spans 16 residues. The clonotype originates from an adult with an advanced solid tumor such as melanoma, head and neck, liver or kidney cancer. The starting material was CD4+ or CD8+ T cells sorted from blood, obtained in a trial of the OX40 agonist ivuxolimab. The V gene is TRBV5-6, the J gene TRBJ2-2, with D maybe TRBD2 (5 bases). CDR3 coding DNA: TGTGCCAGCAGCTTTATTGGACTGACAAACACCGGGGAGCTGTTTTTT. It specifies CASSFIGLTNTGELFF.